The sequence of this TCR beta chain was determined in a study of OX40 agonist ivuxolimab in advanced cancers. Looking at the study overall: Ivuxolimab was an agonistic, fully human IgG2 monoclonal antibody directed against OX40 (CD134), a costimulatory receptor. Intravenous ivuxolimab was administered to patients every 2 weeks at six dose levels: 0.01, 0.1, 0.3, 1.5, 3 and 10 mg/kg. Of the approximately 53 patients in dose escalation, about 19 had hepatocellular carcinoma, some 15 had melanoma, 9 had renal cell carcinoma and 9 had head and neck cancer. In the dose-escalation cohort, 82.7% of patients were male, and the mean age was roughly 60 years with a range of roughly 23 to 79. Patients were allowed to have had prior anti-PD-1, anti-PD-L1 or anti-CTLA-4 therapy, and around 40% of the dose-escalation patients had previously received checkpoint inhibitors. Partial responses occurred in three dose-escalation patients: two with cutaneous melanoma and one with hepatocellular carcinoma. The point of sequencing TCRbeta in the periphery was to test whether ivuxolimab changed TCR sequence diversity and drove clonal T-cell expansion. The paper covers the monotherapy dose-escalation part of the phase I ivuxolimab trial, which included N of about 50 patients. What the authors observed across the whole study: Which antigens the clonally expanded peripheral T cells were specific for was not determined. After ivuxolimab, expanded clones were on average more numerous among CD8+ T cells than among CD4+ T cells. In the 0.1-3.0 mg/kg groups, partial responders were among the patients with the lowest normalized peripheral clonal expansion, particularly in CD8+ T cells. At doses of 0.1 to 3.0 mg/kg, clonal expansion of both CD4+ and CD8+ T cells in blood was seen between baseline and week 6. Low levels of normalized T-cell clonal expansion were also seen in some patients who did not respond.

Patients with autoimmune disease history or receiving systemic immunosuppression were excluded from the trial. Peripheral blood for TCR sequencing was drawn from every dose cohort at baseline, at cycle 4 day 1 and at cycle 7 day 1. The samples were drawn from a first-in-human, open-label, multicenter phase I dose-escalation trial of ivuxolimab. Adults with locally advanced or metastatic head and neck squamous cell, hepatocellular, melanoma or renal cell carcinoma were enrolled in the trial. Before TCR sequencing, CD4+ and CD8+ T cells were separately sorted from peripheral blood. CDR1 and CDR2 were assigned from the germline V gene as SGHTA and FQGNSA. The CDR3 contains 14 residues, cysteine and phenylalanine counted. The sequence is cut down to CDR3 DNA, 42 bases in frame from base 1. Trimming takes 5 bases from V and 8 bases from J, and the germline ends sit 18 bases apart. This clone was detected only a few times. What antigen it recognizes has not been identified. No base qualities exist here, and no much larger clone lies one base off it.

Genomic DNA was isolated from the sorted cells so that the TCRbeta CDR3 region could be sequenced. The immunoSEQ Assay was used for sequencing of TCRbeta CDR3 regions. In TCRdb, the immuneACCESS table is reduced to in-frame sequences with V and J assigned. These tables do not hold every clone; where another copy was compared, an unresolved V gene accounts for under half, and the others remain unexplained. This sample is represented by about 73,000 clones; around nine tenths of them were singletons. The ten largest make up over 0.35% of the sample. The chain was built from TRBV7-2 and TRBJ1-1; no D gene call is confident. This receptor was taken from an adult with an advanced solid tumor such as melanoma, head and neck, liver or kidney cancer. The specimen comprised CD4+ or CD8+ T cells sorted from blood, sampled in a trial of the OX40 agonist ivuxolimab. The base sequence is TGTGCCAGCAGCGGCAGAGGGTCAGGTCGGGAAGCTTTCTTT. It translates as CASSGRGSGREAFF.